The sequence of this T cell receptor beta chain was determined in a study of T cell repertoires in cytomegalovirus infection. Study-wide context: CMV infection together with matching HLA type was indicated by public TCR beta signatures.

General study findings and limits: Based on cumulative public TCR beta family frequency, carriers of CMV plus the relevant HLA were identified. HLA-C-restricted CMV clonotypes gave the most frequent clonotype in two of eight donors.

V was shortened by 1 base and J by 0 bases, with 10 bases between the two germline ends. Germline CDR1 and CDR2: SGHTA and FQGNSA. The CDR3 consists of 16 residues. This clonotype was picked up many times. As yet, its antigen is unknown. MiXCR, run by TCRdb on the reads, gives a single entry per CDR3 protein. This sample has more than 200,000 distinct CDR3 sequences; around 8.7% occur once, and the top ten carry about 14%. This chain uses TRBV7-2 with TRBJ2-1; D is ambiguous. Sequencing was carried out using PBMCs. The clonotype comes from a human donor in good health (CMV status not recorded). Some clones in this sample may be carry-over from other donors' samples. The CDR3 here is CASSLDWMGSYNEQFF. In DNA, the CDR3 is TGTGCCAGCAGCTTAGACTGGATGGGCTCCTACAATGAGCAGTTCTTC.